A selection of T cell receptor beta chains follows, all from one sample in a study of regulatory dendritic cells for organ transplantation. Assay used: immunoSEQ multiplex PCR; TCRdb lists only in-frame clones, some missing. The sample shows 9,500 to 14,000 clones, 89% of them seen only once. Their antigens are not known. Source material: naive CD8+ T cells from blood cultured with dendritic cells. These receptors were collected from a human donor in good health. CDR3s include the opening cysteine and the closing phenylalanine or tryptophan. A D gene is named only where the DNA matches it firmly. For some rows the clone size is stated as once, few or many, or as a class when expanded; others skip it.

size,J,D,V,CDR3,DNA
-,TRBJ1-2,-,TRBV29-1,CSVDPDLFYGYTF,TGCAGCGTTGATCCAGACCTATTTTATGGCTACACCTTC
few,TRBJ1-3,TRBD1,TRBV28,CASSLDRGAGNTIYF,TGTGCCAGCAGCCTCGACAGGGGGGCTGGAAACACCATATATTTT
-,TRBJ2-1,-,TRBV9,CASSADKGMADEQFF,TGTGCCAGCAGCGCCGATAAGGGGATGGCTGATGAGCAGTTCTTC
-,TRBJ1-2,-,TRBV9,CASSGPGYTF,TGTGCCAGCAGCGGCCCCGGCTACACCTTC
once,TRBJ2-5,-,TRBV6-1,CCIETQYF,TGTTGTATAGAGACCCAGTACTTC
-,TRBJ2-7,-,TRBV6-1,CASSEPTNEQYF,TGTGCCAGCAGTGAACCCACGAACGAGCAGTACTTC
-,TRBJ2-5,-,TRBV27,CASRQYRDFQETQYF,TGTGCCAGCAGGCAATATCGGGACTTCCAAGAGACCCAGTACTTC
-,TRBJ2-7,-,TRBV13,CASSFEGRDYEQYF,TGTGCCAGCAGCTTTGAAGGCAGAGACTACGAGCAGTACTTC
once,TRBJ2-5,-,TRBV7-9,CASLGGKETQYF,TGTGCCAGCTTAGGGGGTAAAGAGACCCAGTACTTC
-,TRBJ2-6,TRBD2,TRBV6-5,CASSYGGGGANVLTF,TGTGCCAGCAGTTACGGGGGGGGAGGGGCCAACGTCCTGACTTTC
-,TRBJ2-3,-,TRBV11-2,CASSFNFVGADTQYF,TGTGCCAGCAGCTTTAACTTTGTCGGGGCAGATACGCAGTATTTT
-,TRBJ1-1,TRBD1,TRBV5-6,CASSPLGGQSEAFF,TGTGCCAGCAGCCCGCTCGGGGGACAGAGTGAAGCTTTCTTT
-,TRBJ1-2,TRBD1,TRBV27,CASSLAGQGADSYGYTF,TGTGCCAGCAGTTTAGCGGGACAGGGGGCCGATAGCTATGGCTACACCTTC
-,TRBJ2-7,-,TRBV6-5,CASAWTETYEQYF,TGTGCCAGCGCCTGGACAGAGACCTACGAGCAGTACTTC
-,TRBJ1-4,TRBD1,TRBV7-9,CASSPRQGSDEKLFF,TGTGCCAGCAGCCCGAGACAGGGGAGTGACGAAAAACTGTTTTTT
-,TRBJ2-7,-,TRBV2,CASYDDGGYEQYF,TGTGCCAGCTACGACGACGGGGGTTACGAGCAGTACTTC
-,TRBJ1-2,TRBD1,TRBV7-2,CASSLVPGGYGYTF,TGTGCCAGCAGCTTAGTTCCAGGGGGCTATGGCTACACCTTC
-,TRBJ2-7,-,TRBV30,CAWSVGGQGLGYEQYF,TGTGCCTGGAGTGTAGGCGGGCAGGGCTTAGGCTACGAGCAGTACTTC
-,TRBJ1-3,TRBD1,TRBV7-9,CASSPQGAGNTIYF,TGTGCCAGCAGCCCACAGGGGGCCGGAAACACCATATATTTT
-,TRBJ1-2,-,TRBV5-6,CASSLTAGYTF,TGTGCCAGCAGCTTGACAGCTGGCTACACCTTC
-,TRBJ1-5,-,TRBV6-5,CASWGGLSNQPQHF,TGTGCCAGTTGGGGGGGTCTTAGCAATCAGCCCCAGCATTTT
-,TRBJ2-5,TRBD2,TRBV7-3,CASSLYGASGLQETQYF,TGTGCCAGCAGCTTATATGGGGCTAGCGGGCTACAAGAGACCCAGTACTTC
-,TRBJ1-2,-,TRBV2,CASSEAGGGARGYTF,TGTGCCAGCAGTGAAGCCGGGGGGGGCGCACGTGGCTACACCTTC
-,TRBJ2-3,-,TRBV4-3,CASSQTGSPYTDTQYF,TGCGCCAGCAGCCAAACAGGGAGTCCTTACACAGATACGCAGTATTTT
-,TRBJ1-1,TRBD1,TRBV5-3,CARSYQGAKGVNTEAFF,TGTGCCAGAAGCTACCAGGGGGCCAAAGGGGTGAACACTGAAGCTTTCTTT
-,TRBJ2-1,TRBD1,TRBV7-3,CASSAGQGLNNEQFF,TGTGCCAGCAGCGCCGGACAGGGGTTAAACAATGAGCAGTTCTTC
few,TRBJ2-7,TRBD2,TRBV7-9,CASSRGGGEQYF,TGTGCCAGCAGCCGGGGGGGCGGCGAGCAGTACTTC